This T cell receptor (beta chain) was sequenced during a study of long-term antiretroviral therapy in people with HIV. Whole-study findings and limits: The ART regimens used between about 2004 and 2017 may be less effective than current ones. Upon ART, diversity increased but remained lower than transplant donor controls.

The germline V gene has CDR1 ENHRY and CDR2 SYGVKD. This CDR3 has 13 residues. The assay, immunoSEQ v3.0, was run at survey level. Generated by immunoSEQ multiplex PCR, the TCRdb table keeps only in-frame clones and is missing some. The table records more than 15,000 clones, 94% of them present only once. DNA was extracted from around 1-10 million thawed cryopreserved PBMC. This clone appeared a single time. Its antigen is unknown. This TCR came from a woman aged 45-65 years with HIV. This rearrangement joins TRBV10-3 to TRBJ1-4, with D unresolved. Sequenced material: unsorted PBMCs, taken roughly 6.4 years after starting antiretroviral therapy. DNA for the CDR3: TGTGCTACCCACGGCCAGATCAATGAAAAACTGTTTTTT. Translating it yields CATHGQINEKLFF.